This TCR beta chain was identified in a study of T cell responses to AZD1222 COVID-19 vaccine. Study-wide findings and caveats: CD4 TCRs linked to vaccination spanned spike, dominating at 160-218 and 743-854. Baseline serostatus was positive in only a handful of AZD1222 recipients. Only after the peak T cell response were repertoires sampled. Donors, mostly white British, included more females; clonal diversity was possibly underestimated.

Sequencing used immunoSEQ multiplex PCR; TCRdb keeps in-frame clones, though not all of them. The table has around 78,000 clones, under 90% seen once. In regard to this clone: Its antigen is as yet unknown.

The sequence derives from an adult who received the AZD1222 COVID-19 vaccine. The source material was peripheral blood, sampled 28 days after the second AZD1222 dose.

DNA for the CDR3: TGTGCCAGCAGTTTAAGTCAGCTCTATGGCTACACCTTC. It is translated as CASSLSQLYGYTF. This chain uses TRBV27 with TRBJ1-2, with no clear D. The CDR3 spans 13 residues. Germline V lookup: CDR1 MNHEY, CDR2 SMNVEV (reference sequence). The V end lost 2 bases, the J end lost 4 bases, and 8 bases lay between the germline ends.